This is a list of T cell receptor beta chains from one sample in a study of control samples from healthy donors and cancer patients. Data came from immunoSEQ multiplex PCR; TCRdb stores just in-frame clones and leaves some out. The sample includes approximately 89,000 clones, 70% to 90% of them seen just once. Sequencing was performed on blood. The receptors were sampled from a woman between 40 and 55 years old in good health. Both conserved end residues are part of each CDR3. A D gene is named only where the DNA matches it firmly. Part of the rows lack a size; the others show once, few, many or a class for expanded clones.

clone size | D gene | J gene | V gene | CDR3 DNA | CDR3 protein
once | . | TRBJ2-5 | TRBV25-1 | TGTGCCAGCAGTGAATTGAGCTTCCAAGAGACCCAGTACTTC | CASSELSFQETQYF
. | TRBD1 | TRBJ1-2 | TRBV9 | TGTGCCAGCAGCGTAGGGGACAGGTATTTCTATGGCTACACCTTC | CASSVGDRYFYGYTF
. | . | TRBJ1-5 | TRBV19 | TGTGCCAGTAGTCCCCGTACGACAGGTAGCAATCAGCCCCAGCATTTT | CASSPRTTGSNQPQHF
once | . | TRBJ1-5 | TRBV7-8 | TGTGCCAGCAGCTTAACCCAAGCAGGGAATCAGCCCCAGCATTTT | CASSLTQAGNQPQHF
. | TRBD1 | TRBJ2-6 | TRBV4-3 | TGCGCCAGCAGCCAAGATAGCAGGGGGATCTCTGGGGCCAACGTCCTGACTTTC | CASSQDSRGISGANVLTF
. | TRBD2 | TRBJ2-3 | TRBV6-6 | TGTGCCAGCCGAGGGCGGGGGGCCACAGATACGCAGTATTTT | CASRGRGATDTQYF
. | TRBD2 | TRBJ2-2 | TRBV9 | TGTGCCAGCAGCGTAGGACTAGCGGGAGCCGGGGAGCTGTTTTTT | CASSVGLAGAGELFF
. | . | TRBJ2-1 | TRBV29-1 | TGCAGCGCCGACGGGACCCTGGGGTACAATGAGCAGTTCTTC | CSADGTLGYNEQFF
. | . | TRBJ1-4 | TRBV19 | TGTGCCAGTACCCTCCTCACGGACGCAAATGAAAAACTGTTTTTT | CASTLLTDANEKLFF
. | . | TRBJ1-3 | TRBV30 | TGTGCCTGGAGTGAGGCTGGAGGGGGGACTGGAAACACCATATATTTT | CAWSEAGGGTGNTIYF
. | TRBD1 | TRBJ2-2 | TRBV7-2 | TGTGCCAGCAGTTCCCCAGGGGGAACCGGGGAGCTGTTTTTT | CASSSPGGTGELFF
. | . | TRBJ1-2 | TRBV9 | TGTGCCAGCAGCTCCAGGGATTTTCCGGGTGGCTACACCTTC | CASSSRDFPGGYTF
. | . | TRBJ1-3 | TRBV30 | TGTGCCTGCGACGCAGACTCTGGAAACACCATATATTTT | CACDADSGNTIYF
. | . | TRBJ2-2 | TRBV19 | TGTGCCAGTAGTATGCAGGGGTACGGGGAGCTGTTTTTT | CASSMQGYGELFF
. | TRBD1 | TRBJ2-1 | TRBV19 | TGTGCCAGTAGTAATGTTGCGCAGGGGGCCGTCAATGAGCAGTTCTTC | CASSNVAQGAVNEQFF
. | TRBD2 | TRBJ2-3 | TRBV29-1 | TGCAGCAAGGCTGGCGGGGGGGATACGCAGTATTTT | CSKAGGGDTQYF
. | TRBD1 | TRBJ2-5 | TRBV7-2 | TGTGCCAGCAGCTTAAGTGTGGGACAGGGACAAGAGACCCAGTACTTC | CASSLSVGQGQETQYF
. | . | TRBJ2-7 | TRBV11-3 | TGTGCCATTCGAGGAGGGGCCCCCTACGAGCAGTACTTC | CAIRGGAPYEQYF
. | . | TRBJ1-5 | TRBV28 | TGTGCCAGCAGTTTATTGTCCCAGGGTGGACAGCCCCAGCATTTT | CASSLLSQGGQPQHF
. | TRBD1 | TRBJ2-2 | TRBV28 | TGTGCCAGCAGTTTAGGGTGGGACAGGGCGGCCGGGGAGCTGTTTTTT | CASSLGWDRAAGELFF
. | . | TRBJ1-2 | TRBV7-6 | TGTGCCAGCAGCTTAGGCGCCAGGGGAGCCTATGGCTACACCTTC | CASSLGARGAYGYTF
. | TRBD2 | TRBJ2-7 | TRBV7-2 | TGTGCCAGCAGCAGAGCAGCTAGCGGGGGGGACGAGCAGTACTTC | CASSRAASGGDEQYF
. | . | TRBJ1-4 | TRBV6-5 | TGTGCCAGCAGTCATAGAGAAGCTTCGCAGGCAAAACTGTTTTTT | CASSHREASQAKLFF
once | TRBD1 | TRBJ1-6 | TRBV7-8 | TGTGCCAGCAGCTTAGCGAAGAGGACAGGTGGTCGTAGTTCACCCCTCCACTTT | CASSLAKRTGGRSSPLHF
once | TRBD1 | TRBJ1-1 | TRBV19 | TGTGCCTCTAAAAGAGGACAGGTGAACACTGAAGCTTTCTTT | CASKRGQVNTEAFF
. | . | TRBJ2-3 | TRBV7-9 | TGTGCCAGCAGCCGTCGGGGGGCTGCGCTTGGAGATACGCAGTATTTT | CASSRRGAALGDTQYF
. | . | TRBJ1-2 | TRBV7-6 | TGTGCCAGCAGCTCCTACAGGGAGGTGGGTAACTATGGCTACACCTTC | CASSSYREVGNYGYTF
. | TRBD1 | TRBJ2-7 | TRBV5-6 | TGTGCCAGCAGCCAGTGGATAGGACAGGGGTCGATCGAGCAGTACTTC | CASSQWIGQGSIEQYF
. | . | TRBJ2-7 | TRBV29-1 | TGCAGCGTCAGGTCCCACGAGCAGTACTTC | CSVRSHEQYF
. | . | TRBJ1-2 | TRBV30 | TGTGCCTGGAGTGTACTAGGGTCTCGGGGCTACACCTTC | CAWSVLGSRGYTF
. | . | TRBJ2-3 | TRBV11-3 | TGTGCCAGCAGACCCCCGCGGACAGATACGCAGTATTTT | CASRPPRTDTQYF
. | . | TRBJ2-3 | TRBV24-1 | TGTGCCACCAGTGATTTAGGTTCGAGTAGCACAGATACGCAGTATTTT | CATSDLGSSSTDTQYF
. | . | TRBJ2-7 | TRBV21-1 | TGTGCCAGCGGAAAGATGGGACAGACGACCCCCTACGAGCAGTACTTC | CASGKMGQTTPYEQYF
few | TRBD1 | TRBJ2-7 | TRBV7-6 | TGTGCCAGCAGCCCCGGGGACAGGGGCTACGAGCAGTACTTC | CASSPGDRGYEQYF
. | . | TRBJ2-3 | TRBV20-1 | TGCAGTGCCAGTGATTTTTCAACGGCAGATACGCAGTATTTT | CSASDFSTADTQYF
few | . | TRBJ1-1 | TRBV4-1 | TGCGCCAGCAGCCAAGAACCCCAGGGACCTTCGAGCACTGAAGCTTTCTTT | CASSQEPQGPSSTEAFF
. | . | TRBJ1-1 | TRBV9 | TGTGCCAGCAGCGATAACCCATGGAGCCCCACTGAAGCTTTCTTT | CASSDNPWSPTEAFF
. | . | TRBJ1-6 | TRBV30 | TGTGCCTGGAGCCTGAGGGGGTGGAATTCACCCCTCCACTTT | CAWSLRGWNSPLHF
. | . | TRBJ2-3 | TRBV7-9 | TGTGCCAGCAGGACTTACCGCACAGATACGCAGTATTTT | CASRTYRTDTQYF
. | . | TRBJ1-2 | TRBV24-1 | TGTGCCACCTCCCACGTCGGACAGAACTATGGCTACACCTTC | CATSHVGQNYGYTF
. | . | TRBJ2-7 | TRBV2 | TGTGCCAGCAGTCTAAGGATACATATGGACTACGAGCAGTACTTC | CASSLRIHMDYEQYF
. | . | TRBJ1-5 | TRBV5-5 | TGTGCCAGCAGCTTGGGAGGGGCTAGCAATCAGCCCCAGCATTTT | CASSLGGASNQPQHF
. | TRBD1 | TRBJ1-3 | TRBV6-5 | TGTGCCAGCCGGGACAGGCGACAGAGCACCATATATTTT | CASRDRRQSTIYF
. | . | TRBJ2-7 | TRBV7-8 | TGTGCCAGCAGCTCAGTCTCCTACAGGGATTCCTGCGAGCAGTACTTC | CASSSVSYRDSCEQYF
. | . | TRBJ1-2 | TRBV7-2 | TGTGCCAGCAGCTTAGACGGGAGGGGCTACACCTTC | CASSLDGRGYTF
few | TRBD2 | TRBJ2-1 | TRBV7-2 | TGTGCCAGCAGCTTGGGAGGGCGGGTCGATGAGCAGTTCTTC | CASSLGGRVDEQFF
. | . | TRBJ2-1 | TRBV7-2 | TGTGCCAGCAGCTTAGACTTTAACCCGCGGAATGAGCAGTTCTTC | CASSLDFNPRNEQFF
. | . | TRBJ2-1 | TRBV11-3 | TGTGCCAGCAGCTTAGGTCAGGGTGTCAATGAGCAGTTCTTC | CASSLGQGVNEQFF
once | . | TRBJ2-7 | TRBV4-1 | TGCGCCAGCAGCCAAGCGACAGGGACTTCCTACGAGCAGTACTTC | CASSQATGTSYEQYF
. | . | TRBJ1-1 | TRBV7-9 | TGTGCCAGCAGCCCAGGTGAGAGGGGCACTGAAGCTTTCTTT | CASSPGERGTEAFF
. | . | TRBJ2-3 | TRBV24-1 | TGTGCCACCAGTGATTTGCAAGATGCAGATACGCAGTATTTT | CATSDLQDADTQYF
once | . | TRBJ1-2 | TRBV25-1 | TGTGCCGCAGGCTTTGAAGGGGGAGGGGGCTACACCTTC | CAAGFEGGGGYTF